These 2 T cell receptor beta chains originate from one sample sequenced in a study of shared clonotypes between healthy human individuals. The method was immunoSEQ multiplex PCR; TCRdb's version includes in-frame clones alone and lacks a portion of them. This sample has some 100,000 clones, with over 65% found just once. Sequenced material: memory CD8+ T cells sorted from blood. The sample's subset: CD45RO+ cells pooled with CCR7-negative TemRA cells. Receptor source: a woman aged 25 to 39 in good health.

This clone was recorded once. This CDR3 is also generated by other DNA sequences in the sample. The chain uses TRBV6-6 and TRBJ2-5, with 10 bases matching TRBD2. Per germline, CDR1 MNHNY and CDR2 SVGAGI (reference sequence). Trimming cost V 7 bases and J 5 bases; bases outside gene matches: 7. The CDR3 runs 14 residues. The CDR3 protein is CASTPLAGDETQYF. The DNA for the CDR3 is TGTGCCAGCACCCCCCTAGCGGGAGACGAGACCCAGTACTTC.

This chain uses TRBV19 with TRBJ1-6, with D uncertain. Germline V gene data show CDR1 as LNHDA and CDR2 as SQIVND (reference sequence). The CDR3 has 12 residues. Trimming pared 3 bases from V and 6 bases from J, leaving 3 bases between. Here the CDR3 reads CASSISNSPLHF. CDR3 in DNA: TGTGCCAGTAGTATTTCTAATTCACCCCTCCACTTT.